Listed below are T cell receptor beta chains from one sample, sequenced in a study of cytomegalovirus exposure and HLA in healthy donors. Produced via immunoSEQ multiplex PCR; TCRdb's table is partial and in-frame only. The sample includes around 170,000 clones, about three quarters of them seen just once. Sequencing was carried out using PBMCs. The receptor source for this set is a woman in her forties or fifties in good health and CMV-seropositive. The CDR3 runs from the conserved cysteine through the conserved F or W. A D gene is named only where the DNA matches it firmly. Rows may omit the clone size; those that give it use once, few, many or a size class.

D gene: TRBD1
J gene: TRBJ2-1
V gene: TRBV10-3
clone size: -
CDR3 DNA: TGTGCCATCAGTGAGACGGACAGGGCCGCCTACAATGAGCAGTTCTTC
CDR3 protein: CAISETDRAAYNEQFF

D gene: TRBD1
J gene: TRBJ2-7
V gene: TRBV4-1
clone size: -
CDR3 DNA: TGCGCCAGCAGGCCCAACAGGGGGAGCTCCTACGAGCAGTACTTC
CDR3 protein: CASRPNRGSSYEQYF

D gene: TRBD2
J gene: TRBJ2-1
V gene: TRBV29-1
clone size: -
CDR3 DNA: TGCAGCGCTCGTAGAAATCGGGCTAGCGGGGCGGTACGACAAACCTACAATGAGCAGTTCTTC
CDR3 protein: CSARRNRASGAVRQTYNEQFF

D gene: TRBD2
J gene: TRBJ2-3
V gene: TRBV4-1
clone size: once
CDR3 DNA: TGCGCCAGCAGCCAACCCCGGGGCGGGAGGGCAGATACGCAGTATTTT
CDR3 protein: CASSQPRGGRADTQYF

D gene: -
J gene: TRBJ1-1
V gene: TRBV19
clone size: many
CDR3 DNA: TGTGCCAGTAGTAAGGCCAGGGGCACTGAAGCTTTCTTT
CDR3 protein: CASSKARGTEAFF

D gene: TRBD1
J gene: TRBJ2-7
V gene: TRBV2
clone size: -
CDR3 DNA: TGTGCCAGCTCGGGGACAGGGGGCTACGAGCAGTACTTC
CDR3 protein: CASSGTGGYEQYF

D gene: TRBD2
J gene: TRBJ2-3
V gene: TRBV12-5
clone size: -
CDR3 DNA: TGTGCTAGTGGTTCGCTAAGCGGGGGGCCAGATACGCAGTATTTT
CDR3 protein: CASGSLSGGPDTQYF

D gene: -
J gene: TRBJ1-1
V gene: TRBV6-4
clone size: -
CDR3 DNA: TGTGCCAGCAGCTTCGACAGGAACACTGAAGCTTTCTTT
CDR3 protein: CASSFDRNTEAFF

D gene: TRBD2
J gene: TRBJ2-1
V gene: TRBV7-6
clone size: -
CDR3 DNA: TGTGCCAGCAGCTTAGCCAGCGGGAGGGCTACACCAGAGCAGTTCTTC
CDR3 protein: CASSLASGRATPEQFF

D gene: -
J gene: TRBJ2-5
V gene: TRBV9
clone size: -
CDR3 DNA: TGTGCCAGCAGCGGCGACGTAACCGGGAGCGAGACCCAGTACTTC
CDR3 protein: CASSGDVTGSETQYF

D gene: -
J gene: TRBJ2-1
V gene: TRBV7-2
clone size: -
CDR3 DNA: TGTGCCAGCAGCCTCCCGGGACTTCAGCAGTTCTTC
CDR3 protein: CASSLPGLQQFF

D gene: -
J gene: TRBJ2-3
V gene: TRBV7-9
clone size: -
CDR3 DNA: TGTGCCAGCAGCTTAGTGGGGCAGGGGGATACGCAGTATTTT
CDR3 protein: CASSLVGQGDTQYF

D gene: TRBD2
J gene: TRBJ2-7
V gene: TRBV9
clone size: -
CDR3 DNA: TGTGCCAGCAGCCGAACTAGCGGCTACGAGCAGTACTTC
CDR3 protein: CASSRTSGYEQYF

D gene: -
J gene: TRBJ1-2
V gene: TRBV11-2
clone size: -
CDR3 DNA: TGTGCCAGCAGCTTGAGGGCAGTCTCTAACTATGGCTACACCTTC
CDR3 protein: CASSLRAVSNYGYTF

D gene: -
J gene: TRBJ2-5
V gene: TRBV30
clone size: -
CDR3 DNA: TGTGCCTGGAGTGAGGATAAGGGTTTCGGGGAAATTCAAGAGACCCAGTACTTC
CDR3 protein: CAWSEDKGFGEIQETQYF

D gene: -
J gene: TRBJ1-2
V gene: TRBV6-4
clone size: -
CDR3 DNA: TGTGCCAGCAGTGACTCGAGGGAAGGGAACTATGGCTACACCTTC
CDR3 protein: CASSDSREGNYGYTF

D gene: TRBD1
J gene: TRBJ1-4
V gene: TRBV5-5
clone size: few
CDR3 DNA: TGTGCCAGCAGCCCGGACGGACAGGCTACTGAAAAACTGTTTTTT
CDR3 protein: CASSPDGQATEKLFF

D gene: TRBD1
J gene: TRBJ1-2
V gene: TRBV5-4
clone size: -
CDR3 DNA: TGTGCCAGCAGCTCGCCACTCGACAGGGGGTATGGCTACACCTTC
CDR3 protein: CASSSPLDRGYGYTF

D gene: -
J gene: TRBJ2-3
V gene: TRBV19
clone size: -
CDR3 DNA: TGTGCCAGTAAGGCGGCTAGCGGCACAGATACGCAGTATTTT
CDR3 protein: CASKAASGTDTQYF

D gene: TRBD2
J gene: TRBJ2-5
V gene: TRBV5-4
clone size: -
CDR3 DNA: TGTGCCAGCAGCTCGCGGGGGGGGGAGACCCAGTACTTC
CDR3 protein: CASSSRGGETQYF

D gene: -
J gene: TRBJ2-7
V gene: TRBV19
clone size: -
CDR3 DNA: TGTGCCAGTAGTATGCGGCGGGGCTACGAGCAGTACTTC
CDR3 protein: CASSMRRGYEQYF

D gene: TRBD2
J gene: TRBJ2-7
V gene: TRBV4-2
clone size: -
CDR3 DNA: TGTGCCAGCAGCCAAGATTCGGAGCGGGAGTACGAGCAGTACTTC
CDR3 protein: CASSQDSEREYEQYF

D gene: -
J gene: TRBJ1-5
V gene: TRBV2
clone size: -
CDR3 DNA: TGTGCCAGCAGGACTACGGGACTCCTAAATCAGCCCCAGCATTTT
CDR3 protein: CASRTTGLLNQPQHF

D gene: TRBD2
J gene: TRBJ2-7
V gene: TRBV28
clone size: -
CDR3 DNA: TGTGCCAGCAGTTTAGATAGCGGGGCCTCCTACGAGCAGTACTTC
CDR3 protein: CASSLDSGASYEQYF

D gene: -
J gene: TRBJ2-6
V gene: TRBV27
clone size: once
CDR3 DNA: TGTGCCAGTCGGCCTTTGGGGTCTGGGGCCAACGGCCTGACTTTC
CDR3 protein: CASRPLGSGANGLTF

D gene: -
J gene: TRBJ1-5
V gene: TRBV19
clone size: -
CDR3 DNA: TGTGCCAGTGGTGGGGCATTTCAATCGCCCCAGCATTTT
CDR3 protein: CASGGAFQSPQHF

D gene: -
J gene: TRBJ1-1
V gene: TRBV11-1
clone size: -
CDR3 DNA: TGTGCCAGCAGCTCCCAGGCGAACACTGAAGCTTTCTTT
CDR3 protein: CASSSQANTEAFF

D gene: -
J gene: TRBJ1-6
V gene: TRBV5-5
clone size: -
CDR3 DNA: TGTGCCAGCAGCCACCGACCGTCGCGACTACTAAGGGAACCCCTCCACTTT
CDR3 protein: CASSHRPSRLLREPLHF

D gene: TRBD1
J gene: TRBJ1-1
V gene: TRBV7-9
clone size: -
CDR3 DNA: TGTGCCAGCAGCTTCGACGGGACAGTGAACACTGAAGCTTTCTTT
CDR3 protein: CASSFDGTVNTEAFF

D gene: -
J gene: TRBJ1-5
V gene: TRBV5-5
clone size: -
CDR3 DNA: TGTGCCAGCAGCTTGGCTATCAAGTATAATAGCAATCAGCCCCAGCATTTT
CDR3 protein: CASSLAIKYNSNQPQHF

D gene: -
J gene: TRBJ1-1
V gene: TRBV9
clone size: -
CDR3 DNA: TGTGCCAGCAGCAGCACCGGGGGTCGCACTGAAGCTTTCTTT
CDR3 protein: CASSSTGGRTEAFF

D gene: -
J gene: TRBJ1-6
V gene: TRBV6-1
clone size: -
CDR3 DNA: TGTGCCAGCACGGTTACAGCTTCTAATTCACCCCTCCACTTT
CDR3 protein: CASTVTASNSPLHF

D gene: -
J gene: TRBJ2-5
V gene: TRBV5-1
clone size: -
CDR3 DNA: TGCGCCAGCAGCTTGGAAGGGGGTGGAGAGACCCAGTACTTC
CDR3 protein: CASSLEGGGETQYF

D gene: -
J gene: TRBJ1-1
V gene: TRBV5-1
clone size: -
CDR3 DNA: TGCGCCAGCAGCTGGGGTTGGGTGGGAGATAACACTGAAGCTTTCTTT
CDR3 protein: CASSWGWVGDNTEAFF

D gene: TRBD1
J gene: TRBJ2-1
V gene: TRBV7-3
clone size: -
CDR3 DNA: TGTGCCAGCAGCTTAATGGGACAGGGATACAATGAGCAGTTCTTC
CDR3 protein: CASSLMGQGYNEQFF

D gene: TRBD1
J gene: TRBJ1-2
V gene: TRBV2
clone size: -
CDR3 DNA: TGTGCCAGCACCCTAAGGTCAGGGGGCAACTATGGCTACACCTTC
CDR3 protein: CASTLRSGGNYGYTF

D gene: -
J gene: TRBJ2-5
V gene: TRBV9
clone size: -
CDR3 DNA: TGTGCCAGCAGCGTAGGGTCCGGGAACCAAGAGACCCAGTACTTC
CDR3 protein: CASSVGSGNQETQYF

D gene: -
J gene: TRBJ1-2
V gene: TRBV7-9
clone size: -
CDR3 DNA: TGTGCCAGCAGCGTCCGGGGGGAGAATGGCTACACCTTC
CDR3 protein: CASSVRGENGYTF

D gene: TRBD1
J gene: TRBJ1-6
V gene: TRBV5-1
clone size: -
CDR3 DNA: TGCGCCAGCAGGCCGGGACAGGGGGCTTCACCCCTCCACTTT
CDR3 protein: CASRPGQGASPLHF

D gene: TRBD1
J gene: TRBJ2-5
V gene: TRBV6-5
clone size: -
CDR3 DNA: TGTGCCAGTAGCGCCGGGACAGGGGCCCAAGAGACCCAGTACTTC
CDR3 protein: CASSAGTGAQETQYF

D gene: -
J gene: TRBJ1-4
V gene: TRBV2
clone size: -
CDR3 DNA: TGTGCCAGCAGGGCGAACGGGGGTAATGAAAAACTGTTTTTT
CDR3 protein: CASRANGGNEKLFF

D gene: TRBD2
J gene: TRBJ2-1
V gene: TRBV7-9
clone size: -
CDR3 DNA: TGTGCCAGCAGCTTAGCATTAGCGGGAGGGCCTGAGCAGTTCTTC
CDR3 protein: CASSLALAGGPEQFF

D gene: -
J gene: TRBJ2-1
V gene: TRBV6-1
clone size: -
CDR3 DNA: TGTGCCAGCAGTCGGGACTTTAGCAGCCATGAGCAGTTCTTC
CDR3 protein: CASSRDFSSHEQFF

D gene: TRBD2
J gene: TRBJ2-5
V gene: TRBV4-1
clone size: -
CDR3 DNA: TGCGCCAGCAGCCAAGATCACAGCGGGGGACAAGAGACCCAGTACTTC
CDR3 protein: CASSQDHSGGQETQYF

D gene: TRBD1
J gene: TRBJ1-4
V gene: TRBV9
clone size: -
CDR3 DNA: TGTGCCAGCAGCGCCGGGACAGGGGTTGAAAAACTGTTTTTT
CDR3 protein: CASSAGTGVEKLFF

D gene: -
J gene: TRBJ1-2
V gene: TRBV7-2
clone size: -
CDR3 DNA: TGTGCCAGCAGCATTAGGGGGGGGTCGGGTGGCTACACCTTC
CDR3 protein: CASSIRGGSGGYTF